These 24 T cell receptor beta chains were all obtained from the same sample, sequenced in a study of blood T cell repertoires in COVID-19. The method was immunoSEQ multiplex PCR; TCRdb's version includes in-frame clones alone and lacks a portion of them. The sample includes some 77,000 clones, about four fifths of them seen just once. Sequencing input: peripheral blood. The receptors were gathered from a man aged 70 or older with acute or convalescent COVID-19.

CDR3 protein: CASSPETGRNPYEQYF. Here the CDR3 DNA reads TGTGCCAGCAGTCCAGAGACAGGGAGAAACCCCTACGAGCAGTACTTC. The V call is TRBV27, the J call TRBJ2-7; 7 bases are shared with TRBD1. The CDR3 contains 16 residues. The V segment lost 5 bases and the J segment 2 bases; nucleotides outside the gene matches: 12. The germline V gene encodes CDR1 MNHEY and CDR2 SMNVEV (reference sequence).

This clone ranks as medium-sized. This chain links TRBV29-1 with TRBJ2-2, with 7 bases that match TRBD2. This CDR3 is 13 amino acids long. Germline lookup yields CDR1 SQVTM and CDR2 ANQGSEA. J lost 7 bases, V lost 4 bases, and 6 bases had no gene match. In DNA, the CDR3 is TGCAGCGTTGGACTAGCCGAGAACGGGGAGCTGTTTTTT. Its protein is CSVGLAENGELFF.

The genes are TRBV24-1 and TRBJ1-5; D is undetermined. Germline CDR1 and CDR2: KGHDR and SFDVKD. With 8 bases removed from V and 11 bases from J, the gap between germline ends came to 18 bases. This CDR3 has 13 amino acids. The CDR3: CATIILAEQAQHF. The CDR3 region has the DNA TGTGCCACCATAATCCTTGCCGAGCAGGCCCAGCATTTT.

This clone was seen more than once but under ten times. This sequence joins TRBV3-1 (or the pseudogene TRBV3-2) and TRBJ2-1; perhaps TRBD2 as D (6 bases). The V and J ends lost 5 bases and 0 bases respectively, with 20 bases between them. Germline V gene sequence: CDR1 LGHDT, CDR2 YNNKEL (reference sequence). This CDR3 contains 18 residues. The CDR3 nucleotides are TGTGCCAGCAGCTCGATCGAGTATAGCGGCATCTCCTACAATGAGCAGTTCTTC. Translated, it gives CASSSIEYSGISYNEQFF.

The genes are TRBV12-5 and TRBJ1-5, with TRBD1 identical over 12 bases. The CDR3 is 16 amino acids. The germline CDR1 and CDR2 sequences are LGHNT and FRNRAP. Trimming removed 2 bases from V and 4 bases from J; junction bases left unmatched: 3. Written as DNA, the CDR3 is TGTGCTAGTGGTTTGCCGGGACAGGGGGCGAATCAGCCCCAGCATTTT. Translation gives CASGLPGQGANQPQHF.

This clone was seen a handful of times. The chain uses TRBV6-2 or TRBV6-3 and TRBJ2-7; TRBD2 might be the D (6 bases). The CDR3 has 15 residues. V lost 5 bases and J lost 5, with 19 bases in between. CDR1 is MNHEY and CDR2 is SVGEGT in the germline V gene. The CDR3 protein is CASSPTGAGRHEQYF. Here the CDR3 DNA reads TGTGCCAGCAGTCCCACCGGGGCAGGGAGGCACGAGCAGTACTTC.

The CDR3 sequence: CASEVRNTEAFF. CDR3 nucleotide sequence: TGTGCCAGCGAGGTCAGGAACACTGAAGCTTTCTTT. The chain joins TRBV28 to TRBJ1-1; D ambiguous. Germline V gene data show CDR1 as MDHEN and CDR2 as SYDVKM. V dropped 8 bases and J dropped 1 base, with 8 bases sitting between them. The CDR3 loop spans 12 amino acids.

There are a few counts of this clone. This chain joins TRBV27 and TRBJ1-2, with D perhaps TRBD1 (5 bases). V was cut by 5 bases and J by 8 bases, with 18 bases left in between. In germline, CDR1 is MNHEY, CDR2 SMNVEV (reference sequence). The CDR3 contains 14 residues. The CDR3 protein is CASSPIAQGGGYTF. The CDR3 bases are TGTGCCAGCAGTCCGATTGCCCAGGGCGGCGGCTACACCTTC.

The J gene is TRBJ1-1, the V gene TRBV21-1; the table's D call of TRBD1 was not tested on the DNA. TRBV21-1 is assigned pseudogene status. This CDR3 is 16 amino acids long. CDR3 sequence reads: CASSKEKDRGRTEAFF. The CDR3 DNA sequence: TGTGCCAGCAGCAAAGAAAAGGACAGGGGTCGAACTGAAGCTTTCTTT.

This clone was counted only a few times. This chain joins TRBV6-2 or TRBV6-3 and TRBJ2-7, with TRBD2 as a possible D gene (5 bases). CDR1 is MNHEY, CDR2 SVGEGT, per germline. The CDR3 is made up of 13 amino acids. The V end lost 5 bases, the J end lost 0 bases, and 8 bases lay between the germline ends. CDR3 DNA sequence: TGTGCCAGCAGTGTCGGAGGCTCCTACGAGCAGTACTTC. Translation: CASSVGGSYEQYF.

The rearrangement uses TRBV7-2 and TRBJ2-1, with 10 bases fitting TRBD2. This CDR3 comprises 15 residues. From germline, CDR1 is SGHTA and CDR2 FQGNSA. The V and J ends lost 5 bases and 6 bases, in that order; junction bases with no gene match: 7. The CDR3 sequence is CASSLLAGASNEQFF. The CDR3 DNA reads TGTGCCAGCAGCCTTCTAGCGGGAGCTAGCAATGAGCAGTTCTTC.

The chain carries TRBV9 and TRBJ2-7; 9 bases align to TRBD1. Unmatched junction bases numbered 16, after V lost 3 bases and J lost 6 bases. The CDR3 is 17 residues long. Looked up from germline, CDR1 is SGDLS and CDR2 is YYNGEE. DNA of the CDR3: TGTGCCAGCAGCGCCGGGACAGGGTCCGTAAAGAGAGGCGAGCAGTACTTC. Amino acids: CASSAGTGSVKRGEQYF.

J is TRBJ1-1 and V is TRBV9, with D unclear. CDR3 length: 15 residues. CDR1 is SGDLS and CDR2 is YYNGEE in the germline V gene. The germline V and J ends were trimmed by 4 bases and 1 base, with 14 bases remaining between them. Here the CDR3 DNA reads TGTGCCAGCAGCCCGGGGTCATGGAAGAACACTGAAGCTTTCTTT. Its translation is CASSPGSWKNTEAFF.

V and J are TRBV29-1 and TRBJ2-7; D is uncertain. V lost 4 bases and J 0 bases, leaving 19 bases between the germline ends. This CDR3 comprises 16 residues. Germline V lookup: CDR1 SQVTM, CDR2 ANQGSEA. The CDR3 region has the DNA TGCAGCGTTGCGAACCTTGACAACACCCTCTCCTACGAGCAGTACTTC. This translates into CSVANLDNTLSYEQYF.

The chain recombines TRBV19 with TRBJ1-5; D is ambiguous. Trimming pared 3 bases from V and 0 bases from J, leaving 9 bases between. CDR1 and CDR2 (germline): LNHDA, SQIVND (reference sequence). The CDR3 sequence is 15 residues long. CDR3 sequence: CASSIVDYSNQPQHF. CDR3 bases: TGTGCCAGTAGTATTGTAGACTATAGCAATCAGCCCCAGCATTTT.

The chain is built from TRBV28 and TRBJ2-2; 7 nucleotides agree with TRBD1. Germline V lookup: CDR1 MDHEN, CDR2 SYDVKM. The CDR3 loop spans 18 amino acids. Trimming at V came to 3 bases and at J to 4 bases, leaving 14 bases not matched to a gene. The CDR3 is CASSFNHRRTGATGELFF. The CDR3 coding sequence is TGTGCCAGCAGTTTCAATCATCGGAGGACAGGCGCCACCGGGGAGCTGTTTTTT.

This clone showed up just a few times. The J gene is TRBJ1-5, the V gene TRBV4-1, with TRBD1 identical over 8 bases. Germline V CDR1 and CDR2: MGHRA, YSYEKL. This CDR3 is built from 20 residues. J was trimmed by 2 bases and V by 3 bases; bases with no gene match: 18. In DNA, the CDR3 is TGCGCCAGCAGCCATACAGGGGGTCAAGATCTAAACGGGGGCAATCAGCCCCAGCATTTT. Its protein product is CASSHTGGQDLNGGNQPQHF.

This sequence joins TRBV6-4 and TRBJ1-6; no clear D. Trimming removed 0 bases at V and 7 bases at J, with 13 bases between. CDR3 length: 16 residues. Germline loops: CDR1 MRHNA, CDR2 SNTAGT. CDR3 nucleotides: TGTGCCAGCAGTGACTCAGTCAACCCGGGGAATTCACCCCTCCACTTT. Its translation is CASSDSVNPGNSPLHF.

The rearrangement joins TRBV28 to TRBJ2-2; D may be TRBD1 (6 bases). Germline V gene data show CDR1 as MDHEN and CDR2 as SYDVKM. This CDR3 has 15 amino acids. The V end lost 6 bases, the J end lost 0 bases, and 11 bases lay between the germline ends. Here the CDR3 reads CASSHYRANTGELFF. The CDR3 nucleotides read TGTGCCAGCAGCCACTACAGGGCGAACACCGGGGAGCTGTTTTTT.

The V and J genes are TRBV10-3 and TRBJ2-1; 16 nucleotides line up with TRBD2. Per the germline V gene, CDR1 is ENHRY and CDR2 is SYGVKD. J gave up 8 bases and V 6 bases, and 1 base lay outside the gene matches. The CDR3 consists of 14 residues. Written as DNA, the CDR3 is TGTGCCATCAGAGGGACTAGCGGGAGGGATGAGCAGTTCTTC. This translates into CAIRGTSGRDEQFF.

This clone was recorded a few times. The V and J genes are TRBV5-4 and TRBJ1-2, with TRBD1 as a possible D gene (6 bases). Germline V lookup: CDR1 SGHNT, CDR2 YYREEE (reference sequence). The V gene lost 4 bases and the J gene lost 5 bases, with 12 bases spanning the gap. CDR3 length equals 13 residues. CDR3 sequence reads: CASSNLQGYGYTF. CDR3 in DNA: TGTGCCAGCAGCAACTTACAGGGATATGGCTACACCTTC.

V and J are TRBV6-6 and TRBJ2-7, with 10 bases fitting TRBD2. With 7 bases clipped from V and 4 bases from J, the junction kept 13 bases outside the gene matches. The germline gives CDR1 MNHNY, CDR2 SVGAGI (reference sequence). This CDR3 contains 16 residues. CDR3 DNA sequence: TGTGCCAGCATCCACTGGGCTAGCGGGAGTCGGTACGAGCAGTACTTC. It yields the protein CASIHWASGSRYEQYF.

This clone was picked up one time. The chain couples TRBV2 to TRBJ1-2; possibly TRBD1 for D (5 bases). From germline, CDR1 is SNHLY and CDR2 FYNNEI. This CDR3 spans 13 amino acids. V lost 3 bases and J lost 4, with 9 bases in between. Here the CDR3 DNA reads TGTGCCAGCAGTGACCAGGGCCTCTATGGCTACACCTTC. Protein sequence: CASSDQGLYGYTF.

The gene calls are TRBV25-1 and TRBJ1-1; perhaps TRBD1 as D (5 bases). The ends were cut back, 1 base at V and 6 bases at J, with 15 bases in the middle. The CDR3 covers 15 residues. In germline, CDR1 is MGHDK, CDR2 SYGVNS. CDR3 loop: CASSEFPGRSAEAFF. In DNA, the CDR3 is TGTGCCAGCAGTGAATTCCCAGGGCGGAGCGCTGAAGCTTTCTTT.